This TCR beta chain emerged from a study of blood T cell repertoires in COVID-19. Study overall: Samples came from the United States, Italy and Spain, spanning acute and convalescent COVID-19. The cDNA or gDNA used as material had been derived from T cells, B-cell-depleted T cells, or PBMCs.

As originally analysed: For nucleated cells, counts were estimated from reference gene primer amplification. Clones were sequenced by immunoSEQ multiplex PCR, and TCRdb holds only the in-frame ones, with some missing. The DNA gave D and trimming, while V, J and clone size come from that table. Among 410,000 or so clones listed, more than 80% were seen once. Germline V gives CDR1 SGHNT, CDR2 YYREEE (reference sequence). The CDR3 loop spans 13 amino acids. The V end was cut by 2 bases, the J end by 0 bases, with 6 bases between. Details on this clone: Other nucleotide sequences from this sample produce the same CDR3.

V and J are TRBV5-4 and TRBJ2-7; D unresolved. This TCR was sampled from a woman in her 30s with active or convalescent COVID-19. Specimen: peripheral blood. The DNA for the CDR3 is TGTGCCAGCAGCTTTCCCGGCTCCTACGAGCAGTACTTC. This encodes CASSFPGSYEQYF.